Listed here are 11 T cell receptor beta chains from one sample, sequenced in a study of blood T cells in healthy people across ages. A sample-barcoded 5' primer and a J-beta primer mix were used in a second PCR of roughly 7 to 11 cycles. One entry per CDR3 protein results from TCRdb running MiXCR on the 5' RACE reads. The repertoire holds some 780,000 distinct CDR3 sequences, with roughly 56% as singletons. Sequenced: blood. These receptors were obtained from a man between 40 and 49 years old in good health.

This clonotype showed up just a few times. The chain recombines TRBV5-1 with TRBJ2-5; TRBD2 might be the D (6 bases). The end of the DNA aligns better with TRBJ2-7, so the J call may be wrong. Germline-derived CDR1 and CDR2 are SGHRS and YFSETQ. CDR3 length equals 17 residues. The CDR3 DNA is TGCGCCAGCAGCTCCCTTCGAACCGGGACCGGGGGTGGCGAGCAGTACTTC. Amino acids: CASSSLRTGTGGGEQYF.

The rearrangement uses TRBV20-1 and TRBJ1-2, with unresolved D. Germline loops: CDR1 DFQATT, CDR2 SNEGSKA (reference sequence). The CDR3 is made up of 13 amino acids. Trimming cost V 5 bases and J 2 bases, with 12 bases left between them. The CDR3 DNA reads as TGCAGTGCTTTATCCGTCGTCAACTATGGCTACACCTTC. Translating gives CSALSVVNYGYTF.

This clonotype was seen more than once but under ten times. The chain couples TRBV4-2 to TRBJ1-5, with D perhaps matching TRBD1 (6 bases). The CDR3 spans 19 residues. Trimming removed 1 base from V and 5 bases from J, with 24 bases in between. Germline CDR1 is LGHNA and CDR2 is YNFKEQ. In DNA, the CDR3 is TGTGCCAGCAGCCAAGCAGAGGGAGCGGGGTGGGGGGCTCATCAGCCCCAGCATTTT. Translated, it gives CASSQAEGAGWGAHQPQHF.

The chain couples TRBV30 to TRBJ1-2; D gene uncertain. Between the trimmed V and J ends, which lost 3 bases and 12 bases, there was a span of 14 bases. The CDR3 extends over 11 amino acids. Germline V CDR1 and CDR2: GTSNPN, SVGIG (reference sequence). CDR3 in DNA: TGTGCCTGGAGGATTCAGTCAGTGGACACCTTC. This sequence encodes CAWRIQSVDTF.

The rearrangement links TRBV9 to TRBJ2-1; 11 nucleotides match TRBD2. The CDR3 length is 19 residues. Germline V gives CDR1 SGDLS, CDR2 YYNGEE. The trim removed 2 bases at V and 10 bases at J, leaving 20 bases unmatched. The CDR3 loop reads CASSVSPTSGASWAPEQFF. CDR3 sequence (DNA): TGTGCCAGCAGCGTGAGCCCGACTAGCGGGGCTTCTTGGGCGCCCGAGCAGTTCTTC.

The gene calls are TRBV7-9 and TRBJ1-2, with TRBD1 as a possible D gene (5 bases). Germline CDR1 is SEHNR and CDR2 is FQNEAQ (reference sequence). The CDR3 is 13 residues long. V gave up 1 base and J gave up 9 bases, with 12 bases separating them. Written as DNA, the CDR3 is TGTGCCAGCAGCTTAGTCGGTAGGGGCAGCTACACCTTC. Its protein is CASSLVGRGSYTF.

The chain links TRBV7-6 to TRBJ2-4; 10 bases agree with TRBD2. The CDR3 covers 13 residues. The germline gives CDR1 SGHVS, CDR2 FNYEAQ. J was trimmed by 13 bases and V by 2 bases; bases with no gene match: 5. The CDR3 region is CASSLNLAGEQYF. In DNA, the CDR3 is TGTGCCAGCAGCTTAAACCTAGCGGGGGAGCAGTACTTC.

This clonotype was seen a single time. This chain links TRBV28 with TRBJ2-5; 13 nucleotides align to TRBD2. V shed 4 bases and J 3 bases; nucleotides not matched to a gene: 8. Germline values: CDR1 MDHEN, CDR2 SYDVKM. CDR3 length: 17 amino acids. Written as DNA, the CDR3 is TGTGCCAGCAGTTCAGAGGGACTAGCGGGATTGGAAGAGACCCAGTACTTC. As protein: CASSSEGLAGLEETQYF.

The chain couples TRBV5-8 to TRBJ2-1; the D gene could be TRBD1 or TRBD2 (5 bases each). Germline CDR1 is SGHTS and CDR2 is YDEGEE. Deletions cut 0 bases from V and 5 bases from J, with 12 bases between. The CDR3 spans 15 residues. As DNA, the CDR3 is TGTGCCAGCAGCTTGGGGGTTGGGACCCACAATGAGCAGTTCTTC. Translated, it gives CASSLGVGTHNEQFF.

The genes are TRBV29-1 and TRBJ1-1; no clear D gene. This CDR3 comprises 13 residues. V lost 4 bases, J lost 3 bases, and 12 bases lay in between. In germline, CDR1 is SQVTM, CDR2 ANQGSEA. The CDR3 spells CSVVRGLDTEAFF. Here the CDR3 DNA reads TGCAGCGTTGTACGGGGTTTGGACACTGAAGCTTTCTTT.

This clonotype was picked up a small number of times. The CDR3 sequence is CAISERGETQYF. The CDR3 nucleotides read TGTGCCATCAGTGAGAGGGGAGAAACCCAGTACTTC. This chain uses TRBV10-3 with TRBJ2-5; D may match TRBD1 or TRBD2 (5 bases each). The germline V gene has CDR1 ENHRY and CDR2 SYGVKD. V was pared by 2 bases and J by 8 bases, with 9 bases between. This CDR3 comprises 12 residues.